The 17 T cell receptor beta chains below were found in one sample sequenced in a study of T cell repertoires in cytomegalovirus infection. TCRdb recomputed calls from the reads with MiXCR, one row per CDR3 protein. The profile shows around 740,000 distinct CDR3 sequences, 35% of them singletons. The specimen sequenced was PBMCs. Receptor source: a human donor in good health (CMV status not recorded). Some clones in this sample may be carry-over from other donors' samples.

The chain joins TRBV6-2 or TRBV6-3 to TRBJ2-1; D call uncertain. The length of the CDR3 is 12 residues. The V and J ends lost 4 bases and 7 bases respectively, with 8 bases between them. Germline loops: CDR1 MNHEY, CDR2 SVGEGT. In nucleotides, the CDR3 is TGTGCCAGCAGTTGGGATCTGAATGAGCAGTTCTTC. This sequence encodes CASSWDLNEQFF.

The chain combines TRBV7-2 with TRBJ2-5; D is perhaps TRBD2 (6 bases). Germline values: CDR1 SGHTA, CDR2 FQGNSA. Deletions cut 1 base from V and 3 bases from J, with 15 bases between. The CDR3 totals 16 residues. CDR3 in DNA: TGTGCCAGCAGCTTAGACGGTCGAGCGGGTAAAGAGACCCAGTACTTC. It encodes CASSLDGRAGKETQYF.

The chain carries TRBV12-3 or TRBV12-4 and TRBJ1-2; 7 nucleotides line up with TRBD1. The CDR3 has 12 residues. J was trimmed by 6 bases and V by 5 bases; bases with no gene match: 3. The CDR3 reads CASSGDRDGYTF. The CDR3 DNA is TGTGCCAGCAGTGGAGACAGGGATGGCTACACCTTC.

At least ten counts were recorded for this clonotype. The chain uses TRBV7-2 and TRBJ2-3; 8 bases align to TRBD2. V lost 1 base and J lost 6; bases outside the gene matches: 6. The CDR3 has 15 amino acids. Germline-derived CDR1 and CDR2 are SGHTA and FQGNSA. The CDR3 sequence is CASSLGGGRLDTQYF. The CDR3 nucleotides read TGTGCCAGCAGCTTAGGGGGCGGGAGGTTGGATACGCAGTATTTT.

The chain carries TRBV15 and TRBJ2-2; 9 positions match TRBD2. The CDR3 is 17 residues long. Trimming took 0 bases from V and 6 from J; bases not matched to a gene: 8. Germline lookup yields CDR1 LNHNV and CDR2 YYDKDF (reference sequence). CDR3 bases: TGTGCCACCAGCAGAGATGGAGCGGGAGGTGTCTCCGGGGAGCTGTTTTTT. Its translation: CATSRDGAGGVSGELFF. Supplemented by reference TRBV15 and TRBJ2-2, the full variable domain reads DAMVIQNPRYQVTQFGKPVTLSCSQTLNHNVMYWYQQKSSQAPKLLFHYYDKDFNNEADTPDNFQSRRPNTSFCFLDIRSPGLGDTAMYLCATSRDGAGGVSGELFFGEGSRLTVL.

The V and J genes are TRBV6-1 and TRBJ1-5, with 7 nucleotides matching TRBD1. Germline V CDR1 and CDR2: MNHNS, SASEGT. The CDR3 loop spans 15 amino acids. Trimming removed 2 bases from V and 9 bases from J; junction bases left unmatched: 10. The CDR3 DNA follows: TGTGCCAGCAGTGAACCCACAGGGGTGGCGGGGCCCCAGCATTTT. It translates to CASSEPTGVAGPQHF.

In its sample, this clonotype was seen a few times. This chain links TRBV5-5 with TRBJ2-6; no clear D gene. The germline V gene has CDR1 SGHKS and CDR2 YYEKEE (reference sequence). Between the trimmed V and J ends, which lost 1 base and 0 bases, there was a span of 11 bases. The CDR3 is 17 residues long. The CDR3 DNA reads TGTGCCAGCAGCTTGCCGGATGGCAGCTCTGGGGCCAACGTCCTGACTTTC. Amino acid sequence: CASSLPDGSSGANVLTF.

The chain links TRBV2 to TRBJ1-4; 7 bases are a match to TRBD1. V lost 8 bases and J lost 3; bases outside the gene matches: 3. Germline V gives CDR1 SNHLY, CDR2 FYNNEI. The CDR3 is made up of 13 amino acids. The DNA of the CDR3 is TGTGCCAGCCGGGACAGACCTAATGAAAAACTGTTTTTT. Translating gives CASRDRPNEKLFF. The whole variable domain, remainder taken from reference TRBV2 and TRBJ1-4, is EPEVTQTPSHQVTQMGQEVILRCVPISNHLYFYWYRQILGQKVEFLVSFYNNEISEKSEIFDDQFSVERPDGSNFTLKIRSTKLEDSAMYFCASRDRPNEKLFFGSGTQLSVL.

Only a few counts were recorded for this clonotype. The V gene is TRBV4-3, the J gene TRBJ1-5; D possibly corresponds to TRBD1 (5 bases). Germline V gene lookup returns CDR1 LGHNA and CDR2 YSLEER. Trimming pared 0 bases from V and 6 bases from J, leaving 12 bases between. The CDR3 is 15 residues long. The CDR3 sequence is CASSQEGEVFQPQHF. The CDR3 region has the DNA TGCGCCAGCAGCCAAGAGGGGGAGGTGTTTCAGCCCCAGCATTTT.

This clonotype showed up just a few times. V and J are TRBV19 and TRBJ1-1; TRBD1 agrees at 7 bases. The germline V gene has CDR1 LNHDA and CDR2 SQIVND (reference sequence). The CDR3 sequence is 15 residues long. Trimming at V came to 0 bases and at J to 5 bases, leaving 6 bases not matched to a gene. The CDR3, as DNA: TGTGCCAGTAGTATAGAGCCAGGGGGACAGACTGAAGCTTTCTTT. Its translation is CASSIEPGGQTEAFF.

Note on this clonotype: The junction and the germline gene differ at one end; a read error may be behind it. The gene calls are TRBV4-1 and TRBJ2-7; TRBD1 aligns across 9 bases. From germline, CDR1 is MGHRA and CDR2 YSYEKL. The CDR3 is 15 amino acids. This CDR3 reads CASSQSGTGSYQQYF. The DNA of the CDR3 is TGCGCCAGCAGCCAGTCCGGGACAGGGTCCTACCAGCAGTACTTC.

This clonotype was picked up a small number of times. This chain joins TRBV12-3 or TRBV12-4 and TRBJ1-2; maybe TRBD1 (5 bases). The CDR3 loop spans 13 amino acids. Trimming removed 6 bases from V and 4 bases from J, with 12 bases in between. In DNA form, the CDR3 reads TGTGCCAGCAGGGGTGACAGCCTCTATGGCTACACCTTC. Its protein is CASRGDSLYGYTF.

The chain carries TRBV28 and TRBJ2-1, with D perhaps matching TRBD1 (5 bases). This CDR3 has 13 residues. Trimming took off 2 bases at V and 9 bases at J, with 11 bases between the two ends. The germline V gene encodes CDR1 MDHEN and CDR2 SYDVKM. The CDR3 region has the DNA TGTGCCAGCAGTTTACAGGGCCCGGGTGAGCAGTTCTTC. Translating gives CASSLQGPGEQFF. The entire variable domain, with the rest obtained from reference TRBV28 and TRBJ2-1, is as follows: DVKVTQSSRYLVKRTGEKVFLECVQDMDHENMFWYRQDPGLGLRLIYFSYDVKMKEKGDIPEGYSVSREKKERFSLILESASTNQTSMYLCASSLQGPGEQFFGPGTRLTVL.

The chain employs TRBV7-9 and TRBJ2-1, with D maybe TRBD1 (6 bases). Trimming cost V 2 bases and J 8 bases, with 16 bases left between them. The CDR3 covers 15 residues. CDR1 is SEHNR and CDR2 is FQNEAQ in the germline V gene (reference sequence). The CDR3 DNA is TGTGCCAGCAGCTTACAAGAAGGGGGTAGCGATGAGCAGTTCTTC. Protein sequence: CASSLQEGGSDEQFF.

This clonotype was found a few times. V usage is TRBV18 and J usage is TRBJ1-1; 7 nucleotides agree with TRBD1. Per germline, CDR1 KGHSH and CDR2 LQKENI. After removal of 3 bases from V and 4 bases from J, the junction contained 2 bases not matched to a gene. This CDR3 contains 13 residues. CDR3 nucleotides: TGTGCCAGCTCACCTGACAGGGCCACTGAAGCTTTCTTT. Translating it yields CASSPDRATEAFF.

This chain links TRBV7-9 with TRBJ2-1; D perhaps matches TRBD2 (5 bases). Per germline, CDR1 SEHNR and CDR2 FQNEAQ (reference sequence). V dropped 5 bases and J dropped 3 bases, with 20 bases sitting between them. This CDR3 has 17 amino acids. CDR3 protein: CASSTMEEATIYNEQFF. CDR3 DNA sequence: TGTGCCAGCAGCACGATGGAGGAGGCAACCATCTACAATGAGCAGTTCTTC.

The chain is built from TRBV11-1 and TRBJ2-1; weak D call: TRBD2 (5 bases). The CDR3 consists of 15 residues. Germline CDR1 SGHAT, CDR2 FQDESV (reference sequence). Trimming stripped 8 bases from V and 8 bases from J, with 22 bases between. In nucleotides, the CDR3 is TGTGCCAGCCAGCGGTCCGTAGCAAAGAGAGATGAGCAGTTCTTC. Amino acids: CASQRSVAKRDEQFF.